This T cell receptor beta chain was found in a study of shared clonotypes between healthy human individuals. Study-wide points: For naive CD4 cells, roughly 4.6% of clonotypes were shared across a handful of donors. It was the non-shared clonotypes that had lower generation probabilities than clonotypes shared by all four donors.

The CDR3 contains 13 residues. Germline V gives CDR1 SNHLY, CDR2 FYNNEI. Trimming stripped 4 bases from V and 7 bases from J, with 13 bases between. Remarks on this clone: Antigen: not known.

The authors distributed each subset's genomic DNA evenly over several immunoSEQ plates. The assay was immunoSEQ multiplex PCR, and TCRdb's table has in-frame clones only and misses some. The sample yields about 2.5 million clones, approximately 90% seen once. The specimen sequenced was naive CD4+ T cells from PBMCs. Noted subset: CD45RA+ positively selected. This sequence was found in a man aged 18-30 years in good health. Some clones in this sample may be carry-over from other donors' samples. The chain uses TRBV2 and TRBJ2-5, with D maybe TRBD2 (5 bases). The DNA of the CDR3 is TGTGCCAGCAGTGTAGAGGGAACGGGGACCCAGTACTTC. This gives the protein CASSVEGTGTQYF.